The rows below give T cell receptor beta chains drawn from one sample of a study of response to subunit inactivated influenza vaccine. Using its own MiXCR run on the RT-PCR reads, TCRdb lists one record per CDR3 protein. Of 700,000 to 800,000 distinct CDR3 sequences in the sample, 18% are singletons; the top ten hold roughly a tenth. The sequenced sample was PBMCs from blood, obtained roughly 5 days after vaccination. The receptors derive from a man over 45 who received an inactivated influenza vaccine. Both conserved end residues are part of each CDR3. D genes are given only for firm matches. Not every row has a clone size; where given, it reads once, few, many or a size class.

d_call: .; v_call: TRBV3-1; cdr3_length: 18; j_call: TRBJ1-1; clone_size: .; cdr3_aa: CASSNKRDRYTSNTEAFF; cdr3_nt: TGTGCCAGCAGCAACAAGAGAGATCGTTACACATCGAACACTGAAGCTTTCTTT
d_call: TRBD2; v_call: TRBV20-1; cdr3_length: 14; j_call: TRBJ2-1; clone_size: .; cdr3_aa: CSARQREFSNEQFF; cdr3_nt: TGCAGTGCTAGACAGCGGGAGTTCTCGAATGAGCAGTTCTTC
d_call: .; v_call: TRBV27; cdr3_length: 13; j_call: TRBJ2-3; clone_size: .; cdr3_aa: CASSFPTTDTQYF; cdr3_nt: TGTGCCAGCAGTTTCCCTACCACAGATACGCAGTATTTT
d_call: .; v_call: TRBV18; cdr3_length: 11; j_call: TRBJ2-4; clone_size: .; cdr3_aa: CASSPKNIQYF; cdr3_nt: TGTGCCAGCTCACCTAAAAACATTCAGTACTTC
d_call: .; v_call: TRBV12-3/TRBV12-4; cdr3_length: 14; j_call: TRBJ1-2; clone_size: many; cdr3_aa: CASSPPGGYYGYTF; cdr3_nt: TGTGCCAGCAGTCCCCCCGGAGGATACTATGGCTACACCTTC
d_call: TRBD2; v_call: TRBV5-1; cdr3_length: 13; j_call: TRBJ2-7; clone_size: .; cdr3_aa: CASSLEGGLEQYF; cdr3_nt: TGCGCCAGCAGCTTGGAGGGAGGGCTCGAGCAGTACTTC
d_call: .; v_call: TRBV6-2/TRBV6-3; cdr3_length: 16; j_call: TRBJ2-1; clone_size: few; cdr3_aa: CASSSRGQSSYNEQFF; cdr3_nt: TGTGCCAGCAGCTCGAGAGGGCAAAGCTCCTACAATGAGCAGTTCTTC
d_call: TRBD1; v_call: TRBV9; cdr3_length: 15; j_call: TRBJ2-1; clone_size: few; cdr3_aa: CASSVFQGAYNEQFF; cdr3_nt: TGTGCCAGCAGCGTATTTCAGGGGGCATACAATGAGCAGTTCTTC
d_call: TRBD1; v_call: TRBV5-6; cdr3_length: 14; j_call: TRBJ1-2; clone_size: few; cdr3_aa: CASSFQGQDYGYTF; cdr3_nt: TGTGCCAGCAGCTTCCAAGGACAGGACTATGGCTACACCTTC
d_call: .; v_call: TRBV12-3/TRBV12-4; cdr3_length: 15; j_call: TRBJ2-1; clone_size: .; cdr3_aa: CASTGERRISNEQFF; cdr3_nt: TGTGCCAGTACGGGTGAAAGACGGATCTCCAATGAGCAGTTCTTC
d_call: .; v_call: TRBV30; cdr3_length: 12; j_call: TRBJ2-2; clone_size: few; cdr3_aa: CACTGSTGELFF; cdr3_nt: TGTGCCTGTACAGGGTCCACCGGGGAGCTGTTTTTT
d_call: .; v_call: TRBV5-1; cdr3_length: 13; j_call: TRBJ2-5; clone_size: .; cdr3_aa: CASSRPGGETQYF; cdr3_nt: TGCGCCAGCAGCAGACCCGGAGGGGAGACCCAGTACTTC
d_call: TRBD2; v_call: TRBV12-3/TRBV12-4; cdr3_length: 14; j_call: TRBJ2-1; clone_size: many; cdr3_aa: CASSRGTSFNEQFF; cdr3_nt: TGTGCCAGCAGTCGTGGGACTAGCTTCAATGAGCAGTTCTTC
d_call: .; v_call: TRBV7-2; cdr3_length: 13; j_call: TRBJ1-1; clone_size: few; cdr3_aa: CASSFGAFTEAFF; cdr3_nt: TGTGCCAGCAGCTTCGGGGCCTTCACTGAAGCTTTCTTT
d_call: .; v_call: TRBV6-4; cdr3_length: 16; j_call: TRBJ2-2; clone_size: many; cdr3_aa: CASSEQGGGNTGELFF; cdr3_nt: TGTGCCAGCAGTGAACAGGGAGGAGGGAACACCGGGGAGCTGTTTTTT
d_call: TRBD2; v_call: TRBV28; cdr3_length: 17; j_call: TRBJ2-5; clone_size: many; cdr3_aa: CASSGLAGGKYQETQYF; cdr3_nt: TGTGCCAGCAGCGGTCTAGCGGGGGGGAAGTACCAAGAGACCCAGTACTTC
d_call: .; v_call: TRBV6-1; cdr3_length: 16; j_call: TRBJ2-3; clone_size: .; cdr3_aa: CASSRSGTGLTDTQYF; cdr3_nt: TGTGCCAGCAGTCGTTCCGGGACTGGACTCACAGATACGCAGTATTTT
d_call: TRBD1; v_call: TRBV5-8; cdr3_length: 16; j_call: TRBJ2-1; clone_size: once; cdr3_aa: CASSLEGQISYNEQFF; cdr3_nt: TGTGCCAGCAGCTTGGAGGGACAGATCTCCTACAATGAGCAGTTCTTC
d_call: .; v_call: TRBV19; cdr3_length: 16; j_call: TRBJ2-1; clone_size: few; cdr3_aa: CASSTEGQSSYNEQFF; cdr3_nt: TGTGCCAGTAGTACAGAAGGACAGAGCTCCTACAATGAGCAGTTCTTC
d_call: .; v_call: TRBV29-1; cdr3_length: 11; j_call: TRBJ1-1; clone_size: many; cdr3_aa: CSVGGDTEAFF; cdr3_nt: TGCAGTGTAGGAGGGGACACTGAAGCTTTCTTT
d_call: .; v_call: TRBV2; cdr3_length: 11; j_call: TRBJ2-6; clone_size: .; cdr3_aa: CARAGANVLTF; cdr3_nt: TGTGCCAGGGCTGGGGCCAACGTCCTGACTTTC
d_call: .; v_call: TRBV7-2; cdr3_length: 13; j_call: TRBJ1-5; clone_size: .; cdr3_aa: CASSPWGGPPQHF; cdr3_nt: TGTGCCAGCAGCCCCTGGGGGGGCCCGCCCCAGCATTTT
d_call: .; v_call: TRBV4-2; cdr3_length: 16; j_call: TRBJ2-1; clone_size: .; cdr3_aa: CASSQERRGFYNEQFF; cdr3_nt: TGTGCCAGCAGCCAGGAACGACGGGGGTTCTACAATGAGCAGTTCTTC
d_call: .; v_call: TRBV7-9; cdr3_length: 13; j_call: TRBJ1-3; clone_size: few; cdr3_aa: CASSTAQGNTIYF; cdr3_nt: TGTGCCAGCAGCACGGCGCAGGGGAACACCATATATTTT
d_call: TRBD1; v_call: TRBV7-2; cdr3_length: 15; j_call: TRBJ2-7; clone_size: few; cdr3_aa: CASSLQTGYSYEQYF; cdr3_nt: TGTGCCAGCAGCCTACAGACAGGGTACTCCTACGAGCAGTACTTC